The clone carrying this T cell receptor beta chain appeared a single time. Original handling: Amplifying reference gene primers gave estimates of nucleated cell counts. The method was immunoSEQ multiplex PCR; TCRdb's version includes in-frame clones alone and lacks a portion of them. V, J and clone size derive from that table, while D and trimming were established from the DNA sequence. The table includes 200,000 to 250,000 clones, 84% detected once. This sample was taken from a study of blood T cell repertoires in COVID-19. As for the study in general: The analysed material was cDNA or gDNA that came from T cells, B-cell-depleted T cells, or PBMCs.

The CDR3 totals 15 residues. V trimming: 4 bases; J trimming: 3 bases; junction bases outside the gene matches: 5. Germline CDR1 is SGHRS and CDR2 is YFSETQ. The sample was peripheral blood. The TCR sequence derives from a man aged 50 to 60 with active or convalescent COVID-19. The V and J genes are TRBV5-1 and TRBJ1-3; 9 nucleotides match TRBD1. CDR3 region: CASSTGTGLGNTIYF. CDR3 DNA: TGCGCCAGCAGCACCGGGACAGGGCTTGGAAACACCATATATTTT.